This TCR beta chain is from a study of blood T cell repertoires in COVID-19. Clones were sequenced by immunoSEQ multiplex PCR, and TCRdb holds only the in-frame ones, with some missing. The sample contains fewer than 500,000 clones, 80% to 90% of which appear only once. V shed 3 bases and J shed 3 bases, with 11 bases lying between them. Germline V gene sequence: CDR1 SNHLY, CDR2 FYNNEI. This CDR3 has 15 residues. This clonotype was sampled from a man between 18 and 29 years old with COVID-19, enrolled during active disease. This chain connects TRBV2 to TRBJ2-2, with a tentative D call TRBD1 (5 bases). The sample comprised peripheral blood. CDR3 sequence reads: CASSESRVYTGELFF. The CDR3 DNA sequence: TGTGCCAGCAGTGAGAGCAGGGTATACACCGGGGAGCTGTTTTTT. Full variable domain (remainder filled in from reference TRBV2 and TRBJ2-2): EPEVTQTPSHQVTQMGQEVILRCVPISNHLYFYWYRQILGQKVEFLVSFYNNEISEKSEIFDDQFSVERPDGSNFTLKIRSTKLEDSAMYFCASSESRVYTGELFFGEGSRLTVL.